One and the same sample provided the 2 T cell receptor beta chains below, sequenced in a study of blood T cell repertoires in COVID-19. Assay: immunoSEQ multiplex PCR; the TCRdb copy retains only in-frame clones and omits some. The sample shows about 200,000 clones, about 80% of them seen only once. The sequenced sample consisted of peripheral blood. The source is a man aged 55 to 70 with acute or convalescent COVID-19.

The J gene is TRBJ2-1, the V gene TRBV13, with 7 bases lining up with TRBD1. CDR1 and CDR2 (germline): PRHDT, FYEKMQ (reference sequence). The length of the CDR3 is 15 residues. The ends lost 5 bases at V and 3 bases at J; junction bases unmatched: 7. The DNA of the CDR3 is TGTGCCAGCAGCCGAGAGGGGGCCGTCTACAATGAGCAGTTCTTC. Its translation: CASSREGAVYNEQFF.

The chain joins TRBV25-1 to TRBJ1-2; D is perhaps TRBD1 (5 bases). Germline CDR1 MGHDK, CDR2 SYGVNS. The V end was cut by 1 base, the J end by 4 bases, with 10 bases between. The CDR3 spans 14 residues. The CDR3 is CASSEFLDSYGYTF. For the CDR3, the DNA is TGTGCCAGCAGTGAATTTTTAGACAGCTATGGCTACACCTTC.